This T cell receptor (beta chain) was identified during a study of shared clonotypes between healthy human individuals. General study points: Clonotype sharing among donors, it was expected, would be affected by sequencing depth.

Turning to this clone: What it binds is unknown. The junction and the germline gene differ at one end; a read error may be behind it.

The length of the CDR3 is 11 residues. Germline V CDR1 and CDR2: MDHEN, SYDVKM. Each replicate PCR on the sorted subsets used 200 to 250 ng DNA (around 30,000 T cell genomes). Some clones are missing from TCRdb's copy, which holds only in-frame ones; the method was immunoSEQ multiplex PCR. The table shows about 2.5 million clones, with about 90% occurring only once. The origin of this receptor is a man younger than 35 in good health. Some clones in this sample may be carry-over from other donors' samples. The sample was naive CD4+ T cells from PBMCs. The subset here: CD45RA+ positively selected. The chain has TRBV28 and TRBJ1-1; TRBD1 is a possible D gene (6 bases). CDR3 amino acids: CASSLSAGTTF. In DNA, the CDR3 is TGTGCCAGCAGTTTATCCGCCGGGACAACGTTT.